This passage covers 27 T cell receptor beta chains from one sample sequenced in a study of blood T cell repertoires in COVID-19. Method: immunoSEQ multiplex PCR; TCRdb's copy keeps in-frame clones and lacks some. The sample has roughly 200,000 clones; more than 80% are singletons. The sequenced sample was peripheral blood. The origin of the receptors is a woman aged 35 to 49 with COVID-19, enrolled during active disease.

The CDR3 sequence is CASRGGILNQPQHF. The CDR3 DNA is TGTGCCAGCCGGGGAGGGATCCTCAATCAGCCCCAGCATTTT. This chain connects TRBV28 to TRBJ1-5; D is uncertain. Trimming removed 8 bases from V and 3 bases from J, with 14 bases in between. The CDR3 has 14 residues. Germline lookup yields CDR1 MDHEN and CDR2 SYDVKM.

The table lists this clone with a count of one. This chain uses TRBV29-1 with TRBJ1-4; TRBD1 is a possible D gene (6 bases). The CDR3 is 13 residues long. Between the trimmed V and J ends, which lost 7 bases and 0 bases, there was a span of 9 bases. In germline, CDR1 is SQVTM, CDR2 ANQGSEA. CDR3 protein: CSAWTATNEKLFF. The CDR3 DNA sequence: TGCAGCGCCTGGACAGCAACTAATGAAAAACTGTTTTTT.

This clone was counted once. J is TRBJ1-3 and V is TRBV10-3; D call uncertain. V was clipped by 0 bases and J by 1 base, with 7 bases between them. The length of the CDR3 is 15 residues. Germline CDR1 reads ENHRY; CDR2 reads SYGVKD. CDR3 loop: CAISESGGSGNTIYF. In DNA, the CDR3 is TGTGCCATCAGTGAGTCGGGAGGATCTGGAAACACCATATATTTT.

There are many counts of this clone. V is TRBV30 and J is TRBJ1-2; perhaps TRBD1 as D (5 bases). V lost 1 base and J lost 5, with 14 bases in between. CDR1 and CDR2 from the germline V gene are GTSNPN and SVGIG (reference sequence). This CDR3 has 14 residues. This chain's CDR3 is CAWSAIGREYGYTF. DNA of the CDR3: TGTGCCTGGAGTGCTATAGGCAGGGAATATGGCTACACCTTC.

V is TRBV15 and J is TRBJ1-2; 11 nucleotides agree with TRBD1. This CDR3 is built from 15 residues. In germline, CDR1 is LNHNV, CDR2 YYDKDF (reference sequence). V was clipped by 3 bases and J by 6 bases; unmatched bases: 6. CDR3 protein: CATSSRTGGLDGYTF. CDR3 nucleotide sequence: TGTGCCACCAGCAGTAGGACAGGGGGCCTCGATGGCTACACCTTC. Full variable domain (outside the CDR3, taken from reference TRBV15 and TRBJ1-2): DAMVIQNPRYQVTQFGKPVTLSCSQTLNHNVMYWYQQKSSQAPKLLFHYYDKDFNNEADTPDNFQSRRPNTSFCFLDIRSPGLGDTAMYLCATSSRTGGLDGYTFGSGTRLTVV.

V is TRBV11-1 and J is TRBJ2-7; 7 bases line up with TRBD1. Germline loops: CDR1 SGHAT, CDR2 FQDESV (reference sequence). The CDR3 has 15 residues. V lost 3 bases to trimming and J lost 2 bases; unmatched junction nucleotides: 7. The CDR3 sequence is CASSFQGTVAYEQYV. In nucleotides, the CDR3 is TGTGCCAGCAGCTTTCAGGGGACAGTTGCCTACGAGCAGTACGTC.

Written as DNA, the CDR3 is TGTGCCAGCAAGTCAGGCTCCTACGAGCAGTACTTC. It encodes CASKSGSYEQYF. The J gene is TRBJ2-7, the V gene TRBV2; D uncertain. This CDR3 region has 12 residues. Trimming cost V 7 bases and J 0 bases, with 7 bases left between them. Germline V lookup: CDR1 SNHLY, CDR2 FYNNEI. The complete variable domain, with remaining parts taken from reference TRBV2 and TRBJ2-7, reads EPEVTQTPSHQVTQMGQEVILRCVPISNHLYFYWYRQILGQKVEFLVSFYNNEISEKSEIFDDQFSVERPDGSNFTLKIRSTKLEDSAMYFCASKSGSYEQYFGPGTRLTVT.

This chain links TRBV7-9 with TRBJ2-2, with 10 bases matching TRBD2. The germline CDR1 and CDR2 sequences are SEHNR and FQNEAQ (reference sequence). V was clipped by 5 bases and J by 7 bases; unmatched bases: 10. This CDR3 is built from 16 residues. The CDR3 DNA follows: TGTGCCAGCAGCACTTCGGGACTAGCGACTTACGGGGAGCTGTTTTTT. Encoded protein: CASSTSGLATYGELFF.

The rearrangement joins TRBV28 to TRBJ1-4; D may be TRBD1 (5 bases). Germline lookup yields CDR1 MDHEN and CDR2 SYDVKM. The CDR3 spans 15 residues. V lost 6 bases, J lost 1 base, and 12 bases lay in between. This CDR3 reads CASRVGGVTNEKLFF. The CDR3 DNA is TGTGCCAGCAGGGTGGGGGGAGTAACTAATGAAAAACTGTTTTTT.

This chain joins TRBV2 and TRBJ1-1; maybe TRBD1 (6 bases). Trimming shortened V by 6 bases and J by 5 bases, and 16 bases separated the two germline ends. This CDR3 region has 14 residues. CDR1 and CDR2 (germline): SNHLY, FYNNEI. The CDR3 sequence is CASSQNRVATEAFF. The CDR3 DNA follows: TGTGCCAGCAGCCAGAACAGGGTTGCGACTGAAGCTTTCTTT.

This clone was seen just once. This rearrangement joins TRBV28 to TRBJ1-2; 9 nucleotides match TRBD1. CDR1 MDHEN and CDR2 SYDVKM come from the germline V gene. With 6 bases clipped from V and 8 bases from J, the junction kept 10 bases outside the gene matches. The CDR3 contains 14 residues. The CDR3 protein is CASRENRGRGGYTF. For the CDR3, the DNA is TGTGCCAGCAGGGAAAACAGGGGGCGCGGAGGCTACACCTTC.

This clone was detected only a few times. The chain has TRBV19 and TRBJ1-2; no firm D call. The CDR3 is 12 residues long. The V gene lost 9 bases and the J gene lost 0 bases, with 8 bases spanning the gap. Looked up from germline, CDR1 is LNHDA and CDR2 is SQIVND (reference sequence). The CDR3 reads CASKQSNYGYTF. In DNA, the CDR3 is TGTGCCAGCAAACAGTCTAACTATGGCTACACCTTC.

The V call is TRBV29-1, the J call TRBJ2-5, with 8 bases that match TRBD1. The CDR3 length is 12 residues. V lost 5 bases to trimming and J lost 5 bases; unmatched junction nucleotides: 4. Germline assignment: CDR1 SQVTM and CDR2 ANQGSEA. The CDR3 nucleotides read TGCAGCGTTCAGGACAGGGTCGAGACCCAGTACTTC. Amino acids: CSVQDRVETQYF.

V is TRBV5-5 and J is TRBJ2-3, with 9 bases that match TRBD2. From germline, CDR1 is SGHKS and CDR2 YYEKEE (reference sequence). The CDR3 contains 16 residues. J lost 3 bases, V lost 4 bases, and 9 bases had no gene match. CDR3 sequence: CASSQIAGAVTDTQYF. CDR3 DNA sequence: TGTGCCAGCAGCCAGATAGCGGGGGCAGTGACAGATACGCAGTATTTT.

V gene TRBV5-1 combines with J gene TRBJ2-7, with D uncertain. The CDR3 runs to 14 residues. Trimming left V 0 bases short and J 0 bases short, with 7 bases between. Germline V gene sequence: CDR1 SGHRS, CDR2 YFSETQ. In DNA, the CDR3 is TGCGCCAGCAGCTTGGCCTCCGTCTCCTACGAGCAGTACTTC. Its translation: CASSLASVSYEQYF.

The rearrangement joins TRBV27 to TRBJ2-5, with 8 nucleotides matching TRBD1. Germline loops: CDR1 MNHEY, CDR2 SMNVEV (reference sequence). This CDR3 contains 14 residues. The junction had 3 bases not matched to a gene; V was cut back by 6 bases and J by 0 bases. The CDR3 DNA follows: TGTGCCAGCAGCCGACAGGGGTACCAAGAGACCCAGTACTTC. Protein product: CASSRQGYQETQYF.

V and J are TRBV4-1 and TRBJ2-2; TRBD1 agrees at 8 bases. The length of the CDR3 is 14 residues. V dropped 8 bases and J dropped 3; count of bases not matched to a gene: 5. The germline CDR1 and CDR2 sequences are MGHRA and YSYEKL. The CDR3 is CASDRGSHTGELFF. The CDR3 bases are TGCGCCAGCGACAGGGGATCGCACACCGGGGAGCTGTTTTTT.

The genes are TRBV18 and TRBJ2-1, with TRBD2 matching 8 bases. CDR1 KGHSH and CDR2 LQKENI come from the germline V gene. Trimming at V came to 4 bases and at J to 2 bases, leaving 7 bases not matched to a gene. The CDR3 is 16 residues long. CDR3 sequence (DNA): TGTGCCAGCTCACTCCTGGGGCGGGGGGCCTACAATGAGCAGTTCTTC. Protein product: CASSLLGRGAYNEQFF. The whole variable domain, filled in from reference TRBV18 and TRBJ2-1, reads NAGVMQNPRHLVRRRGQEARLRCSPMKGHSHVYWYRQLPEEGLKFMVYLQKENIIDESGMPKERFSAEFPKEGPSILRIQQVVRGDSAAYFCASSLLGRGAYNEQFFGPGTRLTVL.

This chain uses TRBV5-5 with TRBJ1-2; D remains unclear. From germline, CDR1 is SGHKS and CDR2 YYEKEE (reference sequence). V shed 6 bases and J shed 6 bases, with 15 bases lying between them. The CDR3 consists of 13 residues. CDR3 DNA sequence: TGTGCCAGCACCCAGACAAGGAAGGATGGCTACACCTTC. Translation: CASTQTRKDGYTF.

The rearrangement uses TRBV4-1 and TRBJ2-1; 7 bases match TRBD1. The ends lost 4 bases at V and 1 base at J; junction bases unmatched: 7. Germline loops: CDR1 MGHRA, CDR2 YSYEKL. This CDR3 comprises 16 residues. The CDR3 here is CASSRSRDRSYNEQFF. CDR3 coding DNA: TGCGCCAGCAGCCGCTCCCGGGACAGATCCTACAATGAGCAGTTCTTC.

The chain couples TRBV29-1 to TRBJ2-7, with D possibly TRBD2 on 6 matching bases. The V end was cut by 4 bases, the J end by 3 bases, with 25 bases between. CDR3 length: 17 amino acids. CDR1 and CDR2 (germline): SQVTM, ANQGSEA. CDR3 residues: CSVAAVGRDGTLYEQYF. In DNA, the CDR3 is TGCAGCGTTGCGGCTGTGGGGCGGGATGGGACCCTCTACGAGCAGTACTTC.

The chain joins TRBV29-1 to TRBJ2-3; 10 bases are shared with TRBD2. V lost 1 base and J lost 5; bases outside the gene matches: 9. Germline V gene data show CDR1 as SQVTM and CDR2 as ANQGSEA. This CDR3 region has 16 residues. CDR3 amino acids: CSVEGALAGDRDTQYF. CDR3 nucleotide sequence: TGCAGCGTTGAAGGGGCCCTAGCGGGAGATCGAGATACGCAGTATTTT.

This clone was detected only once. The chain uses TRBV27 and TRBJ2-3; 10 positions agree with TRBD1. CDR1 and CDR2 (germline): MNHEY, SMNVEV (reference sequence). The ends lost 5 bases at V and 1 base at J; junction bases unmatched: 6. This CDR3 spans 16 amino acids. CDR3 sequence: CASSRQGARGTDTQYF. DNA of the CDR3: TGTGCCAGCAGTAGACAGGGGGCGCGGGGCACAGATACGCAGTATTTT.

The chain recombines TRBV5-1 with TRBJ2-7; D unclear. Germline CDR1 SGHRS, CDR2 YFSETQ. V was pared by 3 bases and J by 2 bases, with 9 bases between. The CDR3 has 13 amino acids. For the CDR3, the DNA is TGCGCCAGCAGCTCCCAGGTGACCTACGAGCAGTACTTC. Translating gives CASSSQVTYEQYF.

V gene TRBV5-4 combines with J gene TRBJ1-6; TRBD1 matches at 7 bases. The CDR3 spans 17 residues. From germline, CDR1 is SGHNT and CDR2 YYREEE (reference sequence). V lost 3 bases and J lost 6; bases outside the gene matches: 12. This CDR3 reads CASSYGTELYFNSPLHF. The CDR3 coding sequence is TGTGCCAGCAGCTATGGGACAGAACTTTACTTTAATTCACCCCTCCACTTT. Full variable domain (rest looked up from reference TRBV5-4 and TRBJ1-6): ETGVTQSPTHLIKTRGQQVTLRCSSQSGHNTVSWYQQALGQGPQFIFQYYREEENGRGNFPPRFSGLQFPNYSSELNVNALELDDSALYLCASSYGTELYFNSPLHFGNGTRLTVT.

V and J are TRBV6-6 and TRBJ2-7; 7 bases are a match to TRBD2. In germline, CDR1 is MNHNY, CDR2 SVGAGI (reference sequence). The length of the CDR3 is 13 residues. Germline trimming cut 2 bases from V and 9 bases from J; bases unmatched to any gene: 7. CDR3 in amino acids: CASSYGGGGGQYF. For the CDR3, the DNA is TGTGCCAGCAGTTACGGGGGGGGTGGGGGGCAGTACTTC.

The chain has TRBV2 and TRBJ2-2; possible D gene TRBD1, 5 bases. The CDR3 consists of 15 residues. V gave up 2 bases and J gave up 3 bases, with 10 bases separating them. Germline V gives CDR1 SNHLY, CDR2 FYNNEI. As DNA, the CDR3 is TGTGCCAGCAGTGAAATAGCAGGGTACACCGGGGAGCTGTTTTTT. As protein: CASSEIAGYTGELFF.